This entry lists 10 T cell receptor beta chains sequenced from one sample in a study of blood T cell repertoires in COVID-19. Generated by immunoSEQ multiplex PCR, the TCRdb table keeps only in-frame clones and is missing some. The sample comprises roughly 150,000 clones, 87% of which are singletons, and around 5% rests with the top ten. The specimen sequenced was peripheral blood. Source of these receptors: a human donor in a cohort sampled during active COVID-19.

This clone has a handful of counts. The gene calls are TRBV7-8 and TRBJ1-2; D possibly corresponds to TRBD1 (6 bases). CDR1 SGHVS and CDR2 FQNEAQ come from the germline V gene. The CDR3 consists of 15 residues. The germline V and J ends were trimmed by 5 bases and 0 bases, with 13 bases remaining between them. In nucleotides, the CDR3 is TGTGCCAGCAGCGATCGACAGGCCACTAACTATGGCTACACCTTC. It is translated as CASSDRQATNYGYTF.

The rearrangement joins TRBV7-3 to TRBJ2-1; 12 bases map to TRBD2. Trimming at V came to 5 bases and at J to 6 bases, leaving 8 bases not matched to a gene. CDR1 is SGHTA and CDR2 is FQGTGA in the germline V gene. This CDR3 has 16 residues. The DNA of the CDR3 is TGTGCCAGCAGCCCGAGGTCTAGCGGGGGGGCCAATGAGCAGTTCTTC. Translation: CASSPRSSGGANEQFF.

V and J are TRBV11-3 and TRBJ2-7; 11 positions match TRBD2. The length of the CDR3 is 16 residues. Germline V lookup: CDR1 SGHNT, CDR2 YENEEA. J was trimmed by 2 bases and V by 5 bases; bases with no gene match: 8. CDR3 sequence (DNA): TGTGCCAGCAGCCTCCTTGGGACTAGCGGAACCTACGAGCAGTACTTC. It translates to CASSLLGTSGTYEQYF.

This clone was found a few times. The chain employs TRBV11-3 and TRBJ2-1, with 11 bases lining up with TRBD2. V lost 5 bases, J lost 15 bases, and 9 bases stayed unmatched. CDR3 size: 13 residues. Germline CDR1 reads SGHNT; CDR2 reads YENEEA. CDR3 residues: CASSPRTSGLGFF. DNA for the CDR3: TGTGCCAGCAGCCCCAGGACTAGCGGGTTGGGGTTCTTC. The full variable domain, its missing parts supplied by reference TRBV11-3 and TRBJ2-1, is EAGVVQSPRYKIIEKKQPVAFWCNPISGHNTLYWYLQNLGQGPELLIRYENEEAVDDSQLPKDRFSAERLKGVDSTLKIQPAELGDSAVYLCASSPRTSGLGFFGPGTRLTVL.

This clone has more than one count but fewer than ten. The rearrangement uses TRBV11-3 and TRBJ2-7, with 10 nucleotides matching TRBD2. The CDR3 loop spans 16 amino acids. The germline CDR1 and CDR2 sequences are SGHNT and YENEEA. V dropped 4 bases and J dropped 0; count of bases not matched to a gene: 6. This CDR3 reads CASSSRLAGSSYEQYF. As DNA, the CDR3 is TGTGCCAGCAGCTCTAGACTAGCGGGTAGCTCCTACGAGCAGTACTTC. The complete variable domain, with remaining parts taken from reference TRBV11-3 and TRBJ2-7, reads EAGVVQSPRYKIIEKKQPVAFWCNPISGHNTLYWYLQNLGQGPELLIRYENEEAVDDSQLPKDRFSAERLKGVDSTLKIQPAELGDSAVYLCASSSRLAGSSYEQYFGPGTRLTVT.

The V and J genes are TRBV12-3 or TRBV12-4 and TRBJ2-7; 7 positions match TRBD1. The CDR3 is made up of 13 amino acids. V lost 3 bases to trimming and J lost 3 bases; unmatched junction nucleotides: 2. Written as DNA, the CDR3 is TGTGCCAGCAGTTTTGCAGGGGGCTACGAGCAGTACTTC. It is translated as CASSFAGGYEQYF.

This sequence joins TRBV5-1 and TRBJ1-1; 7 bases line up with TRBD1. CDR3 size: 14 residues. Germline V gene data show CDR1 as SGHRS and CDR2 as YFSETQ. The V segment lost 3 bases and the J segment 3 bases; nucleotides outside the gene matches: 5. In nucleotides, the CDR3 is TGCGCCAGCAGCTGGGGACAGTCCGACACTGAAGCTTTCTTT. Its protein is CASSWGQSDTEAFF.

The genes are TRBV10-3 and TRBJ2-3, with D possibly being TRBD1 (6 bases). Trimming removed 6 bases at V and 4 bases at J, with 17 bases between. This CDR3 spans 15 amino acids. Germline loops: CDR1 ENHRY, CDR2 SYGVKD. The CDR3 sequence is CAIRGTTHTPDTQYF. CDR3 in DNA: TGTGCCATCAGGGGGACAACCCACACCCCAGATACGCAGTATTTT.

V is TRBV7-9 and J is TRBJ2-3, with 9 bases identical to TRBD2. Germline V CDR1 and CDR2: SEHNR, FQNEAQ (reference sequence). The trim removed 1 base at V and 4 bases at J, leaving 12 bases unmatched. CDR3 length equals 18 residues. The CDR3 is CASSLEGSSGGVADTQYF. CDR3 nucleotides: TGTGCCAGCAGCTTAGAGGGGAGTAGCGGGGGTGTCGCAGATACGCAGTATTTT.

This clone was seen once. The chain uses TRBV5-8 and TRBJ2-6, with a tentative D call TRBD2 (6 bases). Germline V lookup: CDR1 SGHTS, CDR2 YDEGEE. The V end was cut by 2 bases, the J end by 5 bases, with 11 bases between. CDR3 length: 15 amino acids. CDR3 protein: CASSFGGARANVLTF. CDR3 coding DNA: TGTGCCAGCAGCTTCGGGGGTGCCCGGGCCAACGTCCTGACTTTC.